This T cell receptor (beta chain) was captured by sequencing in a study of cytomegalovirus exposure and HLA in healthy donors. Overall study results and limits: High specificity and sensitivity for cytomegalovirus status were reported for the classifier. The authors assumed roughly uniform sequencing depth across donors for presence/absence analyses.

The PCR used 60 Vbeta and 13 Jbeta primers. Clones were sequenced by immunoSEQ multiplex PCR, and TCRdb holds only the in-frame ones, with some missing. The table includes roughly 100,000 clones, around four fifths detected once. Germline-derived CDR1 and CDR2 are MNHEY and SMNVEV (reference sequence). V was trimmed by 5 bases and J by 0 bases, leaving 11 bases between them. The CDR3 is 16 residues long. A few counts support this clone. Its antigen remains unknown. The sequence was collected from a man between 25 and 39 years old in good health and CMV-seronegative. Sequenced: PBMCs. V usage is TRBV27 and J usage is TRBJ2-6; D gene uncertain. CDR3 sequence reads: CASSAIGDSGANVLTF. Here the CDR3 DNA reads TGTGCCAGCAGTGCCATCGGAGACTCTGGGGCCAACGTCCTGACTTTC.